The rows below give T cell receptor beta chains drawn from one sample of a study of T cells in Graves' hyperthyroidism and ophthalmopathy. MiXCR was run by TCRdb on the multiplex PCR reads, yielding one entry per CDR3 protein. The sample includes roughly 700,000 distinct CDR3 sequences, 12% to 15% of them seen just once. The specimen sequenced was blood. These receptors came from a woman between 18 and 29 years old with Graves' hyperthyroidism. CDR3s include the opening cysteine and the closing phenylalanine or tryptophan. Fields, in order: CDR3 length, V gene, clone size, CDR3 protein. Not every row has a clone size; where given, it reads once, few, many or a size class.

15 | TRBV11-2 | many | CASRPPGLSSSEQFF
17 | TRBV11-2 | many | CASSLGDGWDITYEQYF
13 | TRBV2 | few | CASHRDFQETQYF
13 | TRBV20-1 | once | CSARGRASREQFF
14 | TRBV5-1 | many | CASSATGNSYEQYF
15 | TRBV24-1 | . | CATSDLYLGNNEQFF
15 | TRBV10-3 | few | CAISEAGEVNQPQHF
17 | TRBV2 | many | CASRGRPSGRQKETQYF
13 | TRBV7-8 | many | CASSLAGGGPLHF
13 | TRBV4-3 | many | CASSGWGGTEAFF
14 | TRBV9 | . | CASSVGGINEKLFF
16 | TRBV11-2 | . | CASSSSGLAGEETQYF
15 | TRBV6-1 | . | CASRKGVSRDEKLFF
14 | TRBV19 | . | CASSRGGGWETQYF
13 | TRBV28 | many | CASHRGRSEKLFF
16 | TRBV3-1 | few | CASSQSGTLNTGELFF
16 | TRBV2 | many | CASSEAAGLAGYEQFF
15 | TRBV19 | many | CASSIGQNSNQPQHF
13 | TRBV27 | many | CASSRGTGGTQYF
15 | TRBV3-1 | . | CAGSQASGGSYEQYF
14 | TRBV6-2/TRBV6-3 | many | CASSYSNRATEAFF
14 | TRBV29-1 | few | CSASGTSGAYEQYF
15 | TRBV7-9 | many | CASSVQQGLTDTQYF
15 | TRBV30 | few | CAWSVQGAGAGELFF
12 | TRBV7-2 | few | CASSRAWTEAFF